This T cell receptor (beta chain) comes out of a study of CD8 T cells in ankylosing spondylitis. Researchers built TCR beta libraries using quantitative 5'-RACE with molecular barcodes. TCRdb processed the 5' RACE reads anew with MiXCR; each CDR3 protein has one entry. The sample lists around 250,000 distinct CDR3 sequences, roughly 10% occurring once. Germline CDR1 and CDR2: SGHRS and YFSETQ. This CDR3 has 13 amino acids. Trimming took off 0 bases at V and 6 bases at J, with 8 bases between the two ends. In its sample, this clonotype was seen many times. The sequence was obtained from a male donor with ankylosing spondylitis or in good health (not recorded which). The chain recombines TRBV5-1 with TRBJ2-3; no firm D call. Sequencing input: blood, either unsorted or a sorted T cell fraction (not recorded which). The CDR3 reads CASSLDTGDTQYF. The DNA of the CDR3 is TGCGCCAGCAGCTTGGATACCGGGGATACGCAGTATTTT.